This TCR beta chain was sequenced in a study of T-cell memory formation after mild COVID-19. One entry per CDR3 protein, called by TCRdb with MiXCR from the 5' RACE reads. The sample comprises 150,000 or so distinct CDR3 sequences, 31% of which are singletons, and 12% rests with the top ten. This sequence originates from an adult woman who had mild COVID-19 (a few samples of this study predate the infection). Cell type and time point are not known. The sequenced sample was PBMCs or a T cell subset sorted from them (not recorded which).

CDR3 DNA sequence: TGTGCCAGTTCGATGGCGGCAGGCCACTATGGCTACACCTTC. It translates to CASSMAAGHYGYTF. The chain employs TRBV19 and TRBJ1-2; D is unclear. Trimming removed 8 bases from V and 3 bases from J, with 16 bases in between. The CDR3 covers 14 residues. Looked up from germline, CDR1 is LNHDA and CDR2 is SQIVND (reference sequence).